This TCR beta chain stems from a study of CD4 T cells in relation to SARS-CoV-2 and coronaviruses. Looking at the study overall: After roughly 11 days of antigen culture, PBMC TCR beta CDR3s were sequenced. The negative reference was HIV-1 Nef peptide pool or peptide-free culture.

In the case of this clone: Its target is unknown.

V was trimmed by 1 base and J by 6 bases, leaving 7 bases between them. Germline CDR1 is LNHDA and CDR2 is SQIVND (reference sequence). This CDR3 comprises 13 residues. This table comes from immunoSEQ multiplex PCR, and its TCRdb copy is limited to in-frame clones, with some not included. The sample carries more than 25,000 clones, approximately 76% recorded once. CD4+ T cells from unexposed donors were obtained before the COVID-19 pandemic (2011-2018). After approximately ten days of culture, CD4+ T cells were isolated. Testing used SARS-CoV-2 S/N and four cold-coronavirus spikes on unexposed-donor CD4+ T cells, cells permitting.

Sequencing was done on a sample of CD4+ T cells from PBMCs, cultured in vitro. This receptor was taken from a human donor in good health. The chain couples TRBV19 to TRBJ1-5, with D possibly TRBD1 on 6 matching bases. CDR3 nucleotide sequence: TGTGCCAGTAGTATAGCAGGGGCTCAGCCCCAGCATTTT. Translating gives CASSIAGAQPQHF.